One T cell receptor (beta chain) is described in this entry. Its antigen has not been determined. Base quality data are lacking; no much larger clone is found one base away. Libraries were built with the immunoSEQ multiplex PCR assay. The deep sequencing platform assayed 80,000 to 100,000 TCR templates per sample. Genomic DNA extracted from sorted T cells was used for TCRbeta CDR3 sequencing. The original pipeline was this. The R programming language was used for clonal analysis of TCRbeta CDR3 data. Alloreactive CD4+ and CD8+ clones were defined by comparing unstimulated samples with post-reaction CFSE-low samples. Regulatory or non-regulatory origin was assigned to alloreactive CD4+ clones by matching of sequences to sorted unstimulated Treg and non-Treg repertoires. The immuneACCESS repertoire file appears here via TCRdb, limited to in-frame rearrangements. These files lack a portion of the clones; in checked studies, under half of the deficit traces to unresolved V genes, and the cause of the others is not known. The V and J calls and clone size are taken from that table; D and trimming were inferred from the DNA. The sample includes 75,000 to 100,000 clones, with 90% to 95% observed a single time. In total, the top ten clones hold 1% to 1.5% of the sample.

The data were taken from a study of siplizumab effects on memory and regulatory T cells (dated by TCRdb to the late 2010s). Some background on the complete study: The study examined how the anti-CD2 antibody siplizumab affects alloreactive T-cell subsets in allogeneic mixed lymphocyte reactions built from human PBMCs.

Sorted unstimulated T cells and proliferating T cells recovered from mixed lymphocyte reactions underwent TCRbeta CDR3 sequencing. Fresh whole blood from nine to eleven HLA-typed healthy donors served as the source for isolating PBMCs. Unstimulated CD4+ non-regulatory T cells were FACS-sorted to map the origin of alloreactive clones. Broader findings and caveats from the paper: Of the alloreactive CD4+ clones that could be mapped, the Treg-derived share averaged about 63% with siplizumab compared with about 25% in control reactions. Greater diversity appeared to be present in unstimulated naive T cells than in memory T cells, and a substantial contribution to the alloresponse seemed to be made by naive cells. Roughly 75-95% of proliferating CD4+ or CD8+ clones could not be assigned a naive or memory phenotype. The cumulative frequency of alloreactive sequences that could be traced back to unstimulated CD4+ memory T cells was significantly reduced by siplizumab. Sequences below about 10^-5 frequency were poorly captured, so only a minor fraction of alloreactive clones could be mapped to unstimulated subsets. The suppressive function of proliferating Tregs from siplizumab cultures was not functionally confirmed.

The sequenced sample consisted of non-Treg CD4+ T cells sorted from blood. The cell subset or site label on this specimen signifies: FACS-sorted unstimulated CD4+ non-regulatory T cells. The TCR was taken from a human donor in good health.

The sequence in DNA is TGTGCCAGCAGCCCCGGGACAGGGTCGGGCGGCTACACCTTC. Translated, it reads CASSPGTGSGGYTF. Recombination connected TRBV7-9 to TRBJ1-2; TRBD1 aligns with 9 central bases. V is cut back by 5 bases and J by 8 bases, with 9 bases in the junction unmatched. The germline V gene (reference sequence) provides CDR1 SEHNR and CDR2 FQNEAQ. Spanning cysteine to phenylalanine, the CDR3 consists of 14 amino acids. The retained sequence is limited to the CDR3, 42 bases, with the frame set at the first base. The full variable domain, with segments outside the CDR3 supplied by the reference TRBV7-9 and TRBJ1-2 proteins, appears as DTGVSQNPRHKITKRGQNVTFRCDPISEHNRLYWYRQTLGQGPEFLTYFQNEAQLEKSRLLSDRFSAERPKGSFSTLEIQRTEQGDSAMYLCASSPGTGSGGYTFGSGTRLTVV.